This T cell receptor beta chain was sequenced during a study of blood T cell repertoires in COVID-19. Method: immunoSEQ multiplex PCR; TCRdb's copy keeps in-frame clones and lacks some. The table has a few hundred thousand clones, roughly 87% seen once. The V gene's germline CDR1 is SGHTA and CDR2 FQGNSA. The CDR3 consists of 11 residues. V lost 1 base and J 13 bases, leaving 10 bases between the germline ends. Material for sequencing was peripheral blood. The V call is TRBV7-2, the J call TRBJ1-1; D is undetermined. This TCR was sampled from a human donor in a cohort sampled during active COVID-19. DNA for the CDR3: TGTGCCAGCAGCTTAGGTGGTAGTGTTTTCTTT. Protein product: CASSLGGSVFF.